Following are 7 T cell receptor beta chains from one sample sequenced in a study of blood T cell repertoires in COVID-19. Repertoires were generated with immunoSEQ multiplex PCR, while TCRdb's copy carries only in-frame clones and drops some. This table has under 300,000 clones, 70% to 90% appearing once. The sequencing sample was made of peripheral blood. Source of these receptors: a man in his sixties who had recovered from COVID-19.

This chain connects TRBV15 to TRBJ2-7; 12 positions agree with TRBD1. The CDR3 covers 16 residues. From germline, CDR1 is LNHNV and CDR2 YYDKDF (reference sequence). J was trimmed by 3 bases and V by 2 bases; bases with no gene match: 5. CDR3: CATSRPGTGGYYEQYF. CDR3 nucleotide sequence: TGTGCCACCAGCAGACCCGGGACAGGGGGCTACTACGAGCAGTACTTC.

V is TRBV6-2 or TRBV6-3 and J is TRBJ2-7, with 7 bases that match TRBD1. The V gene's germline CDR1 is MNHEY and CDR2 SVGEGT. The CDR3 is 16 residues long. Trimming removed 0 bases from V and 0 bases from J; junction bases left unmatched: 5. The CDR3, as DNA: TGTGCCAGCAGTTACTCGTGGACAGGCAGCTCCTACGAGCAGTACTTC. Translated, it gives CASSYSWTGSSYEQYF.

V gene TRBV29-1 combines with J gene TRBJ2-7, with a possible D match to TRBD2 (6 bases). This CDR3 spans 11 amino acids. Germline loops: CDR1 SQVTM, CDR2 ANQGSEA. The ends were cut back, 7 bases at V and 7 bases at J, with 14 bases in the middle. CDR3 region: CSGRLGGEQYF. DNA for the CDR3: TGCAGCGGGAGACTAGGAGGGGAGCAGTACTTC.

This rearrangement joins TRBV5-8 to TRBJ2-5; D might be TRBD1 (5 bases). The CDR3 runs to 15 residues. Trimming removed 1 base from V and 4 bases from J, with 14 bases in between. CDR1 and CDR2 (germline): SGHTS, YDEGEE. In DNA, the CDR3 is TGTGCCAGCAGCTTGCAGGTCAGCCAGGGAGAGACCCAGTACTTC. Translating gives CASSLQVSQGETQYF.

This CDR3 reads CASSLNRGEKLFF. The CDR3 DNA reads TGTGCCAGCAGCCTAAACCGGGGTGAAAAACTGTTTTTT. The chain employs TRBV5-6 and TRBJ1-4; D is ambiguous. CDR3 length: 13 amino acids. V was clipped by 4 bases and J by 7 bases, with 11 bases between them. Per the germline V gene, CDR1 is SGHDT and CDR2 is YYEEEE.

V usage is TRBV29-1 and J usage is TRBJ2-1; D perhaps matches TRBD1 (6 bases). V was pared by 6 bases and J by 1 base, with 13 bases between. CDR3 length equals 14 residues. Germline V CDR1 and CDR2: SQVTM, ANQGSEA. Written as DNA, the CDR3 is TGCAGCGTATATGGACAGTCTTCCTACAATGAGCAGTTCTTC. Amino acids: CSVYGQSSYNEQFF.

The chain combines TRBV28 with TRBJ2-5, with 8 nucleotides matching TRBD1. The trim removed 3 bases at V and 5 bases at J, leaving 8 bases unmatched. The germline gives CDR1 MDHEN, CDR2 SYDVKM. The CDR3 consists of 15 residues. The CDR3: CASSLSRQGYETQYF. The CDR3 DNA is TGTGCCAGCAGTTTGAGCCGACAGGGGTACGAGACCCAGTACTTC.